Presented here are 7 T cell receptor beta chains from one specimen sequenced in a study of CD8+CD57+ T cells in acquired aplastic anemia. Profiling of TCR beta VDJ combinations and CDR3 sequences used genomic DNA as template. TCRdb analysed the reads with MiXCR anew, one entry per CDR3 protein. The repertoire holds 250,000 to 350,000 distinct CDR3 sequences, with 45% to 65% as singletons. What was sequenced was sorted CD4+, CD8+, or CD8+CD57+ T cells (not recorded which) from PBMCs. The origin of the receptors is a human donor with severe aplastic anemia or a healthy control (not recorded which).

The rearrangement links TRBV4-1 to TRBJ2-7; 8 bases are shared with TRBD1. CDR3 size: 15 residues. V gave up 5 bases and J gave up 3 bases; unmatched junction bases: 9. Germline-derived CDR1 and CDR2 are MGHRA and YSYEKL. CDR3 bases: TGCGCCAGCAGCTCCGATGGGACAGGCAACTACGAGCAGTACTTC. Residues: CASSSDGTGNYEQYF.

This chain connects TRBV7-2 to TRBJ2-3; 10 bases are a match to TRBD2. V trimming: 3 bases; J trimming: 1 base; junction bases outside the gene matches: 7. The CDR3 covers 17 residues. From germline, CDR1 is SGHTA and CDR2 FQGNSA. The CDR3 is CASSFGAGGPGTDTQYF. The CDR3 nucleotides read TGTGCCAGCAGCTTTGGAGCGGGGGGGCCGGGCACAGATACGCAGTATTTT.

This clonotype came up many times. The chain uses TRBV20-1 and TRBJ1-1, with D possibly TRBD1 on 6 matching bases. Germline CDR1 DFQATT, CDR2 SNEGSKA (reference sequence). CDR3 length: 15 amino acids. The V end lost 0 bases, the J end lost 9 bases, and 20 bases lay between the germline ends. CDR3 loop: CSARDMGRGVEKAFF. CDR3 sequence (DNA): TGCAGTGCTAGAGACATGGGCAGGGGAGTGGAGAAAGCTTTCTTT.

The genes are TRBV7-9 and TRBJ1-1; 7 bases map to TRBD1. CDR1 SEHNR and CDR2 FQNEAQ come from the germline V gene (reference sequence). This CDR3 has 14 amino acids. V lost 3 bases, J lost 1 base, and 2 bases stayed unmatched. Here the CDR3 DNA reads TGTGCCAGCAGCTTCCGGACAGGGAACACTGAAGCTTTCTTT. Encoded protein: CASSFRTGNTEAFF.

The rearrangement links TRBV20-1 to TRBJ1-5, with a weak D call TRBD1 (6 bases). Germline loops: CDR1 DFQATT, CDR2 SNEGSKA (reference sequence). The CDR3 has 16 amino acids. Trimming cost V 0 bases and J 0 bases, with 12 bases left between them. The CDR3 DNA reads as TGCAGTGCTAGAGACTCCACAGGGTTTAGCAATCAGCCCCAGCATTTT. Protein sequence: CSARDSTGFSNQPQHF.

The chain is built from TRBV7-9 and TRBJ2-7; 7 positions match TRBD1. CDR1 is SEHNR and CDR2 is FQNEAQ in the germline V gene (reference sequence). This CDR3 comprises 13 residues. The junction had 7 bases not matched to a gene; V was cut back by 5 bases and J by 6 bases. The CDR3 DNA follows: TGTGCCAGCAGCCCGGCGACAGGGTTCGAGCAGTACTTC. It yields the protein CASSPATGFEQYF.

This clonotype was counted many times. This chain uses TRBV19 with TRBJ2-1, with TRBD1 identical over 12 bases. Germline values: CDR1 LNHDA, CDR2 SQIVND (reference sequence). This CDR3 is 14 amino acids long. With V trimmed by 7 bases and J by 7 bases, 5 bases remained unmatched. CDR3 in amino acids: CASKGTGGKNEQFF. Here the CDR3 DNA reads TGTGCCAGTAAGGGGACAGGGGGCAAAAATGAGCAGTTCTTC.